A single sample gave rise to the 5 T cell receptor beta chains below, sequenced in a study of vaccination and CD4 T cells after COVID-19. Sequencing of the DNA from cultured CD4+ T cells was carried out with the Oncomine TCR Beta short-read assay. Each CDR3 protein gets one entry after TCRdb re-called the PCR reads with MiXCR. The data hold roughly 8,000 distinct CDR3 sequences, with 43% observed a single time. These receptors' targets are unknown. Regarding treatment: roughly 11-day PBMC culture with coronavirus spike peptide pools or control peptides (ViraFEST assay). These CD4+ T cells came from an unexposed donor, sampled before the COVID-19 pandemic (2011-2018). The sample comprised CD4+ T cells from blood, cultured in vitro. The receptors were gathered from a human donor in good health.

This chain connects TRBV28 to TRBJ2-7; D perhaps matches TRBD1 (5 bases). Germline V gene sequence: CDR1 MDHEN, CDR2 SYDVKM. Trimming left V 6 bases short and J 4 bases short, with 13 bases between. The CDR3 consists of 13 residues. The CDR3 coding sequence is TGTGCCAGCAGCGTTCATGGGGCTTACGAGCAGTACTTC. Its translation: CASSVHGAYEQYF.

This rearrangement joins TRBV5-1 to TRBJ1-2; D is uncertain. The length of the CDR3 is 13 residues. CDR1 is SGHRS and CDR2 is YFSETQ in the germline V gene. V lost 0 bases, J lost 8 bases, and 11 bases lay in between. The CDR3 sequence is CASSLAGQRGYTF. CDR3 bases: TGCGCCAGCAGCTTGGCAGGTCAGAGGGGCTACACCTTC.

In its sample, this clonotype was seen a few times. The chain couples TRBV6-1 to TRBJ1-5, with D unresolved. V lost 7 bases and J 3 bases, leaving 10 bases between the germline ends. Germline CDR1 is MNHNS and CDR2 is SASEGT. The CDR3 has 13 residues. The CDR3 DNA follows: TGTGCCAGCACCGAGGGATACAATCAGCCCCAGCATTTT. Encoded protein: CASTEGYNQPQHF.

CDR3 residues: CSAGPEGRINYGYTF. CDR3 coding DNA: TGCAGTGCTGGGCCAGAGGGTCGAATAAACTATGGCTACACCTTC. The chain employs TRBV20-1 and TRBJ1-2; no reliable D call. In germline, CDR1 is DFQATT, CDR2 SNEGSKA (reference sequence). The V and J ends lost 5 bases and 2 bases respectively, with 18 bases between them. The CDR3 loop spans 15 amino acids.

This clonotype was counted a few times. This chain connects TRBV6-5 to TRBJ1-5; D unclear. The CDR3 is 12 amino acids. The ends were cut back, 2 bases at V and 6 bases at J, with 5 bases in the middle. CDR1 and CDR2 from the germline V gene are MNHEY and SVGAGI. CDR3 amino acids: CASSYAGQPQHF. CDR3 DNA: TGTGCCAGCAGTTACGCGGGTCAGCCCCAGCATTTT.